The clone carrying this TCR beta chain was recorded a few times. Its antigen is not identified. This specimen belongs to a study of T-cell reconstitution after alpha-beta-depleted transplantation in children. Study results and limitations: It was surviving recipient T cells and thymic progenitors that gave some patients high TCRbeta diversity at day 60. Several hundred rapidly expanded clones from non-depleted graft cells reportedly supplied alpha-beta T cells about two months post-transplant. When one year had passed after transplant, most T-cell counts and diversity came from newly produced T cells.

The CDR3 consists of 13 residues. Germline-derived CDR1 and CDR2 are SQVTM and ANQGSEA. V was cut by 6 bases and J by 0 bases, with 11 bases left in between. TCRbeta library construction was performed incorporating unique molecular identifiers. TCRdb re-analysed the PCR reads in MiXCR, keeping a single row per CDR3 protein. The sample has about 460,000 distinct CDR3 sequences, roughly 11% seen once. This rearrangement joins TRBV29-1 to TRBJ1-1, with D possibly being TRBD1 (5 bases). The receptor was derived from a female patient aged 2-9 years who had a stem cell transplant for aplastic anemia, so the T cells may come from the graft donor. Source: PBMCs, mostly from graft donor cells, taken 180 days after TCRalphabeta/CD19-depleted stem cell transplant. This CDR3 is CSVTGTVNTEAFF. CDR3 sequence (DNA): TGCAGCGTCACCGGGACGGTGAACACTGAAGCTTTCTTT.